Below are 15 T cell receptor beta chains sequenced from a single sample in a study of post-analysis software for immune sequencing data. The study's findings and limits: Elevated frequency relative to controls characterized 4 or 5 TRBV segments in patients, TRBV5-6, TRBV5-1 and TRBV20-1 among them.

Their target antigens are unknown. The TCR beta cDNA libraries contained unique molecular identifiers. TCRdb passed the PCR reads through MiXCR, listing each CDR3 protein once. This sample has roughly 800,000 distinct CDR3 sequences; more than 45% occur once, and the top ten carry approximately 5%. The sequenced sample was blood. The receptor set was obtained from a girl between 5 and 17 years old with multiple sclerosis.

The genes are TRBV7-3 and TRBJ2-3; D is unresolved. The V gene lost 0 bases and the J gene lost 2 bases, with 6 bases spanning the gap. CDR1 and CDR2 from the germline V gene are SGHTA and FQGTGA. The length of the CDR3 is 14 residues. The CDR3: CASSLTSDTDTQYF. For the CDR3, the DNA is TGTGCCAGCAGCTTAACGTCCGACACAGATACGCAGTATTTT.

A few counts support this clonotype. The DNA for the CDR3 is TGCAGTGCGGAGGGGACAGCCTGGGGGGAGCAGTACTTC. It specifies CSAEGTAWGEQYF. V and J are TRBV20-1 and TRBJ2-5; possibly TRBD1 for D (7 bases). There are 13 residues in the CDR3. V lost 6 bases and J 11 bases, leaving 22 bases between the germline ends. CDR1 is DFQATT, CDR2 SNEGSKA, per germline (reference sequence).

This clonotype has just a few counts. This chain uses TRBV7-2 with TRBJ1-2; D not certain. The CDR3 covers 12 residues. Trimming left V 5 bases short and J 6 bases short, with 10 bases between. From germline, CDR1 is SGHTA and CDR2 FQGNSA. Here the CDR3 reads CASSPRSDGYTF. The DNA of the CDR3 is TGTGCCAGCAGCCCGCGGTCGGATGGCTACACCTTC.

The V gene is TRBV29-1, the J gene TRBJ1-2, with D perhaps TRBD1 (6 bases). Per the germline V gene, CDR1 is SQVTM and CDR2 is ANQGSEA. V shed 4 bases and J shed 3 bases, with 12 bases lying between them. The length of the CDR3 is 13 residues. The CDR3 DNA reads TGCAGCGTTGTAGGGGGGCTGGACTATGGCTACACCTTC. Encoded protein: CSVVGGLDYGYTF. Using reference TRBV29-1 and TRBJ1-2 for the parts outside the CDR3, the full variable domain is SAVISQKPSRDICQRGTSLTIQCQVDSQVTMMFWYRQQPGQSLTLIATANQGSEATYESGFVIDKFPISRPNLTFSTLTVSNMSPEDSSIYLCSVVGGLDYGYTFGSGTRLTVV.

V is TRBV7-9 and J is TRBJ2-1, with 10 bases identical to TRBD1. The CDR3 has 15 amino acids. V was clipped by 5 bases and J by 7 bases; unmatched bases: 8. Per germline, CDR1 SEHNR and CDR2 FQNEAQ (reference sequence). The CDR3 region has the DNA TGTGCCAGCAGCCAATCGGGACAGGGGTTGAATGAGCAGTTCTTC. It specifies CASSQSGQGLNEQFF.

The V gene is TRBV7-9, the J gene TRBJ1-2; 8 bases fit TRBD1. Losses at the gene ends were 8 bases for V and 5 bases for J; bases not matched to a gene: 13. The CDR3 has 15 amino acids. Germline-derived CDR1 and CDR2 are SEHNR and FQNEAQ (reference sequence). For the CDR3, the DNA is TGTGCCAGCCAGAGGGATGACAGGGGATCTTATGGCTACACCTTC. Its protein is CASQRDDRGSYGYTF.

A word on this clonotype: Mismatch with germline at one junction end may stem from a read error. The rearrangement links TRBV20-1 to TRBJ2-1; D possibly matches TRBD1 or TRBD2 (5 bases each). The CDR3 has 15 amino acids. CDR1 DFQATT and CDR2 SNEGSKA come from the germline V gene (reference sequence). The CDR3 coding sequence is TGCAGTGCTAGAGTAGGGACGACGGATTACAATGAGCAGTGCTTC. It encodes CSARVGTTDYNEQCF.

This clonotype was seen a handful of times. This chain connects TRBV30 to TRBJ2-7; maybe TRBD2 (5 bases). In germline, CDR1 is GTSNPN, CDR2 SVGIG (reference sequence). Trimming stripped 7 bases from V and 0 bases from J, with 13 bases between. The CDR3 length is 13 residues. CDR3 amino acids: CASRRRSSYEQYF. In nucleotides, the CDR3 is TGTGCCTCGCGTAGGAGGAGCTCCTACGAGCAGTACTTC.

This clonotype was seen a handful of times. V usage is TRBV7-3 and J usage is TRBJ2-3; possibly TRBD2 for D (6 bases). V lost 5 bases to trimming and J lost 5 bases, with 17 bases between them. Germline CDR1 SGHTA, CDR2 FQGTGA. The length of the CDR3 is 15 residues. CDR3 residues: CASSPWRGRGDTQYF. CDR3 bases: TGTGCCAGCAGCCCTTGGCGGGGAAGAGGAGATACGCAGTATTTT.

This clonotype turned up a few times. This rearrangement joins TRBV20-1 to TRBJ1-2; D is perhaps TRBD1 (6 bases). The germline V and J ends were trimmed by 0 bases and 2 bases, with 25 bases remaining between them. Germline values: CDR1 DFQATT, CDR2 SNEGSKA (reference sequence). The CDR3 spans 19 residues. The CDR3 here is CSAREVPGRGASLNYGYTF. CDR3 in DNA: TGCAGTGCTAGAGAGGTCCCGGGCAGGGGCGCCTCTCTGAACTATGGCTACACCTTC.

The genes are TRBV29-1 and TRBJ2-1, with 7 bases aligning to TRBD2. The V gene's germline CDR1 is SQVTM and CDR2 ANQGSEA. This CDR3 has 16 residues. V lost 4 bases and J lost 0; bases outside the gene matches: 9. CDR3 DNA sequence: TGCAGCGTTGGGGGGGGACTTGATAGCTCCTACAATGAGCAGTTCTTC. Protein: CSVGGGLDSSYNEQFF.

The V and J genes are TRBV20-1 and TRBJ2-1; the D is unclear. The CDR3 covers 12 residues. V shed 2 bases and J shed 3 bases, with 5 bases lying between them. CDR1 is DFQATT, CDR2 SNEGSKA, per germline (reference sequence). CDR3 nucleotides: TGCAGTGCTAGACTCGACTACAATGAGCAGTTCTTC. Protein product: CSARLDYNEQFF.

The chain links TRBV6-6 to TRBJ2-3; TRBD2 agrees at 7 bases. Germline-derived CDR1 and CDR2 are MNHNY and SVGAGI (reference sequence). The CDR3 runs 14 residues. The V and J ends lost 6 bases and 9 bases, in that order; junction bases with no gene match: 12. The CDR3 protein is CASSLHRDYGTQYF. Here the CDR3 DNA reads TGTGCCAGCAGCCTACACCGGGACTACGGCACGCAGTATTTT.

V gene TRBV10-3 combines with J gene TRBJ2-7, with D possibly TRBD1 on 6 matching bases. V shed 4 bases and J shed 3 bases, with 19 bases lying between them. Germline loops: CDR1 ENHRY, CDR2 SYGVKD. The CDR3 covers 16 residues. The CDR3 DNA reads TGTGCCATCAGTGCGGGGACCGGGGACAATATCTACGAGCAGTACTTC. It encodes CAISAGTGDNIYEQYF.

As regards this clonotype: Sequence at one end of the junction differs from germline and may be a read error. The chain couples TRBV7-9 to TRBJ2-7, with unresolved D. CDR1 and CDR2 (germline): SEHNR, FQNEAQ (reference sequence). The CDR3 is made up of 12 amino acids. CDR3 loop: CVSSSDRNEQYF. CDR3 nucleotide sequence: TGTGTCAGCAGTTCGGACCGGAACGAGCAGTACTTC.